Reported below is one T cell receptor (beta chain). Clones were read by immunoSEQ multiplex PCR, and TCRdb kept only the in-frame ones, dropping some. The sample records 140,000 or so clones, 65% to 85% being singletons. These data are taken from a study of blood T cell repertoires in COVID-19. Study information: Nucleic acid was either cDNA or gDNA, and it came from T cells, B-cell-depleted T cells, or PBMCs.

The V segment lost 5 bases and the J segment 5 bases; nucleotides outside the gene matches: 12. Germline V CDR1 and CDR2: GTSNPN, SVGIG (reference sequence). This CDR3 has 14 amino acids. This rearrangement joins TRBV30 to TRBJ2-7, with TRBD2 identical over 7 bases. The source is a man in his thirties or forties with COVID-19, enrolled during active disease. Sequencing was carried out using peripheral blood. The DNA of the CDR3 is TGTGCCTGGTCCAACCTCGGGGGGACGAACGAGCAGTACTTC. This encodes CAWSNLGGTNEQYF.